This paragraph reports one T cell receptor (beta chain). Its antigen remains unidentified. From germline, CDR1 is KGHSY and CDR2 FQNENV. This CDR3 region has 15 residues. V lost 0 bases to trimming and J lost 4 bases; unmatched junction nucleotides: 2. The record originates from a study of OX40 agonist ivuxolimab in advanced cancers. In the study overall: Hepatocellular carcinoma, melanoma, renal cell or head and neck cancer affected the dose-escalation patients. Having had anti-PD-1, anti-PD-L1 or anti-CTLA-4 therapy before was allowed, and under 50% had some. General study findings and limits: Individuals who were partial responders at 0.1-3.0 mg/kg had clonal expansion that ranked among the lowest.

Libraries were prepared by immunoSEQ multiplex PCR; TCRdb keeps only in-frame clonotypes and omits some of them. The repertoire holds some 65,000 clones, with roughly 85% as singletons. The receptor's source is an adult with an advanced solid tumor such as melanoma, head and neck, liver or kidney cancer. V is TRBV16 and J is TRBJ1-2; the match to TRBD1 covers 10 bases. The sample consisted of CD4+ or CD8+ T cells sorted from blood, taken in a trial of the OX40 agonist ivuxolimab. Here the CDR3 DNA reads TGTGCCAGCAGCCAATCGAGACAGGGGGCCTATGGCTACACCTTC. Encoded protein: CASSQSRQGAYGYTF.